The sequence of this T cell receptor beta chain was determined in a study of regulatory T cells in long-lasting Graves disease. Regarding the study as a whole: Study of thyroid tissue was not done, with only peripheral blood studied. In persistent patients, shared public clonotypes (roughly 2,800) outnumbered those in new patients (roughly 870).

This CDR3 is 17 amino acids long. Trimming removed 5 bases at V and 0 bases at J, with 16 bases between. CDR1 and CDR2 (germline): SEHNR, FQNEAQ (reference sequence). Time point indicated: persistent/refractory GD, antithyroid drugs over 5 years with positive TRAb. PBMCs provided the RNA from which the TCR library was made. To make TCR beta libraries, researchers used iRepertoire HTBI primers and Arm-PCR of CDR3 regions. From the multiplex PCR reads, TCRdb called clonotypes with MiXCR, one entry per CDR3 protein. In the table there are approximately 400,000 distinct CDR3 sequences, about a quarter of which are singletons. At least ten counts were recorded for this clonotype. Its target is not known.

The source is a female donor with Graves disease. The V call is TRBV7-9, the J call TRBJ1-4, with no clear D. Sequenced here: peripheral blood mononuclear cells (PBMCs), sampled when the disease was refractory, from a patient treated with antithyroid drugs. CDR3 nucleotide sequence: TGTGCCAGCAGCACTACAAAATTGACGGCAACTAATGAAAAACTGTTTTTT. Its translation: CASSTTKLTATNEKLFF.